This is a list of T cell receptor beta chains from one sample in a study of T cell changes during pregnancy in multiple sclerosis. Sequenced by immunoSEQ multiplex PCR; TCRdb stores in-frame clones only, minus some. The data show about 100,000 clones, 90% seen once. Material: peripheral blood, obtained in the second trimester of pregnancy. The receptor set was obtained from a female donor in good health, enrolled as a control in a pregnancy study. Each CDR3 is given with its conserved first and last residue. The order of the fields is CDR3 length, J gene, clone size, V gene, D gene, CDR3 DNA, CDR3 protein. The D gene is left open where the match is weak. The size entry is marked missing in some rows and otherwise reads once, few, many or a size class.

15 TRBJ1-2 . TRBV6-5 TRBD1 TGTGCCAGCAGTTCCCTCGGTCTAGGGACAGAGGGCTACACCTTC CASSSLGLGTEGYTF
14 TRBJ2-7 . TRBV7-2 TRBD1 TGTGCCAGCAGCTTTGGGACAGGATGGTACGAGCAGTACTTC CASSFGTGWYEQYF
16 TRBJ1-1 . TRBV5-4 . TGTGCCAGCAGTTACGACAGAGGTCAGGTGAACACTGAAGCTTTCTTT CASSYDRGQVNTEAFF
19 TRBJ1-1 . TRBV28 TRBD1 TGTGCCAGCAGTCCCCCCCCGGGACAGGGGCCCCTGAAGAACACTGAAGCTTTCTTT CASSPPPGQGPLKNTEAFF
15 TRBJ2-3 . TRBV9 TRBD2 TGTGCCAGCAGCGTTAGCGGGTCGCGCACAGATACGCAGTATTTT CASSVSGSRTDTQYF
13 TRBJ2-7 . TRBV27 . TGTGCCAGCAGCATCCGGGACAACTACGAGCAGTACTTC CASSIRDNYEQYF
13 TRBJ1-2 . TRBV28 . TGTGCCAGCAGTTTAGGGAGCCACTATGGCTACACCTTC CASSLGSHYGYTF
15 TRBJ1-6 . TRBV5-1 TRBD1 TGCGCCAGCAGCCCCTCCGGACAGGGGTATTCACCCCTCCACTTT CASSPSGQGYSPLHF
15 TRBJ2-1 . TRBV9 . TGTGCCAGCAGCTCCGCGGGCGGAACTTACAATGAGCAGTTCTTC CASSSAGGTYNEQFF
13 TRBJ2-7 . TRBV29-1 . TGCAGCGTTGAATTCGGATCGCGGTACGAGCAGTACTTC CSVEFGSRYEQYF
13 TRBJ2-7 . TRBV19 . TGTGCCAGTAGTACACAAGGGGGCTACGAGCAGTACTTC CASSTQGGYEQYF
14 TRBJ1-2 . TRBV13 TRBD1 TGTGCCAGCAGCTTAGGTACAGGGGAATATGGCTACACCTTC CASSLGTGEYGYTF
17 TRBJ1-2 few TRBV21-1 . TGTGCCAGCAGCAAAGGAGCAGGACAGGCCCACCCGGAGGGCTACACCTTC CASSKGAGQAHPEGYTF
14 TRBJ1-5 . TRBV7-6 . TGTGCCAGCAGCTTAGGGCAGGGAAGTCAGCCCCAGCATTTT CASSLGQGSQPQHF
15 TRBJ1-4 . TRBV2 . TGTGCCAGCCACCGGCTCGGGGGGCGGAATGAAAAACTGTTTTTT CASHRLGGRNEKLFF
16 TRBJ2-7 once TRBV21-1 . TGTGCCAGCAGCGCCTCCGGAGGAGGGAATGCCTACGAGCAGTACTTC CASSASGGGNAYEQYF
13 TRBJ2-1 . TRBV5-4 . TGTGCCAGCAGCCCTATGAGCTACAATGAGCAGTTCTTC CASSPMSYNEQFF
14 TRBJ1-2 . TRBV6-5 TRBD1 TGTGCCAGCAGTTACTACGGGACAGGGGACGGCTACACCTTC CASSYYGTGDGYTF
13 TRBJ1-3 . TRBV28 . TGTGCCAGCTCCGGTGCCGCGGGAAACACCATATATTTT CASSGAAGNTIYF
16 TRBJ1-5 . TRBV18 TRBD1 TGTGCCAGCTCAAGGTCCGGACAGGGGTCCGGTCAGCCCCAGCATTTT CASSRSGQGSGQPQHF
18 TRBJ2-3 . TRBV18 TRBD1 TGTGCCAGCTCACGCAGACCGGGACAGGTTACTAGCACAGATACGCAGTATTTT CASSRRPGQVTSTDTQYF
16 TRBJ2-3 . TRBV4-1 . TGCGCCAGCAGCCAAGTAGAAGGGAGCAGCACAGATACGCAGTATTTT CASSQVEGSSTDTQYF
13 TRBJ1-2 . TRBV5-4 TRBD1 TGTGCCAGCAGCCTCGACAGGGGGGCAGGCTACACCTTC CASSLDRGAGYTF
20 TRBJ1-2 . TRBV19 TRBD1 TGTGCCAGTAGTATTGGGGCGTGGGGGCAGGGGGCCAGAAGTTTCTATGGCTACACCTTC CASSIGAWGQGARSFYGYTF
14 TRBJ1-6 . TRBV6-6 TRBD1 TGTGCCAGCACCGGGGACAGGGCTGGTGGGCCCCTCCACTTT CASTGDRAGGPLHF
16 TRBJ2-1 . TRBV4-3 TRBD1 TGCGCCAGCAGCCAAGGGGAGACAGGGGGCTACGATGAGCAGTTCTTC CASSQGETGGYDEQFF
14 TRBJ2-7 . TRBV7-2 TRBD1 TGTGCCAGCAGCTGGACAGGGGGCTCCTACGAGCAGTACTTC CASSWTGGSYEQYF
15 TRBJ2-1 . TRBV7-9 TRBD2 TGTGCCAGCAGCTTAAGTGAGGGACTACCCAATGAGCAGTTCTTC CASSLSEGLPNEQFF
18 TRBJ2-3 many TRBV7-6 TRBD2 TGTGCCAGCAGCGGATCCGGGACTAGCGGGAGTATTTGGGATACGCAGTATTTT CASSGSGTSGSIWDTQYF
15 TRBJ1-2 . TRBV30 TRBD1 TGTGCCTGGATCGGCAGGGGGTTTGACTACTATGGCTACACCTTC CAWIGRGFDYYGYTF
13 TRBJ2-1 . TRBV7-7 . TGTGCCAGCAGCTACTCAGGGCAAGATGAGCAGTTCTTC CASSYSGQDEQFF
15 TRBJ1-5 . TRBV2 . TGTGCCAGCAGCCCGACACAATATAGCAATCAGCCCCAGCATTTT CASSPTQYSNQPQHF
17 TRBJ2-1 . TRBV18 TRBD2 TGTGCCAGCTCACCTTTTACACTAGCGGGCTCCTACAATGAGCAGTTCTTC CASSPFTLAGSYNEQFF
14 TRBJ1-1 . TRBV19 . TGTGCCAGTACGGCGTTTGGGGGCTGGACTGAAGCTTTCTTT CASTAFGGWTEAFF
14 TRBJ1-5 . TRBV28 . TGTGCCAGCAGTTTATCGCAAGCTGATCAGCCCCAGCATTTT CASSLSQADQPQHF
16 TRBJ1-3 . TRBV25-1 . TGTGCCAGCAGTGAGGTTAGGGGGAGCTCTGGAAACACCATATATTTT CASSEVRGSSGNTIYF
14 TRBJ1-1 . TRBV18 TRBD1 TGTGCCAGCTCAGCGATAACAGGGGACCCCGAAGCTTTCTTT CASSAITGDPEAFF
15 TRBJ2-1 . TRBV9 TRBD2 TGTGCCAGCGGGGAGGCTAGCGGGGAGATGTATGAGCAGTTCTTC CASGEASGEMYEQFF
14 TRBJ2-4 . TRBV7-2 . TGTGCCAGCAGCAACAGGGTAGCCAAAAACATTCAGTACTTC CASSNRVAKNIQYF
17 TRBJ2-5 . TRBV5-5 TRBD2 TGTGCCAGCAGCTTGAGGCTAGCGGGGGTGAAAGCAGAGACCCAGTACTTC CASSLRLAGVKAETQYF
15 TRBJ1-3 . TRBV2 . TGTGCCAGCAGTGAGGGCAGCTTTGGAGGAAACACCATATATTTT CASSEGSFGGNTIYF
16 TRBJ2-7 . TRBV4-1 . TGCGCCAGCAGCAGGGAGGCAGTTTCGGGCTCCTACGAGCAGTACTTC CASSREAVSGSYEQYF
14 TRBJ1-3 . TRBV18 . TGTGCCAGCTCACCAGAGACAGCGGGAAACACCATATATTTT CASSPETAGNTIYF
14 TRBJ1-6 once TRBV6-6 . TGTGCCAGCAGTTACGTACTCTCCCCTGCGCCCCTCCACTTT CASSYVLSPAPLHF
15 TRBJ2-5 once TRBV15 TRBD2 TGTGCCACCGGGGAAGCGGGGGCGGCGGAAGAGACCCAGTACTTC CATGEAGAAEETQYF
14 TRBJ2-7 . TRBV7-6 . TGTGCCAGCAGCTTAGGGGTCGCGGAGGGCGAGCAGTACTTC CASSLGVAEGEQYF
14 TRBJ1-1 . TRBV14 . TGTGCCAGCAGCCTAGTTCGGGGATACACTGAAGCTTTCTTT CASSLVRGYTEAFF
14 TRBJ2-7 . TRBV11-3 . TGTGCCAGCAGCTTTAATGGGCTTAGCTACGAGCAGTACTTC CASSFNGLSYEQYF
15 TRBJ2-7 . TRBV6-1 TRBD2 TGTGCCAGCAGGGAGGGACTAGCGGGAGGCTACGAGCAGTACTTC CASREGLAGGYEQYF
18 TRBJ2-7 . TRBV28 TRBD2 TGTGCCAGCAGTCCCGACCTGTGGGTTAGCGGGACCCTCTACGAGCAGTACTTC CASSPDLWVSGTLYEQYF
14 TRBJ2-7 . TRBV5-6 TRBD1 TGTGCCAGCAGCTCTGGACAGGGTCTCTACGAGCAGTACTTC CASSSGQGLYEQYF